The TCR beta chain described here comes from a study of blood T cell repertoires in COVID-19. Study-level information: T cells, B-cell-depleted T cells, or PBMCs supplied cDNA or gDNA.

Sequencing used immunoSEQ multiplex PCR; TCRdb keeps in-frame clones, though not all of them. The table includes roughly 140,000 clones, about 77% detected once. The sample was peripheral blood. The receptor was isolated from a man aged 60-69 years with acute or convalescent COVID-19.

CDR3 bases: TGTGCCAGCAGTGAGGGGCAGTTCTCTGGAAACACCATATATTTT. It codes for CASSEGQFSGNTIYF. The chain couples TRBV25-1 to TRBJ1-3; D is possibly TRBD1 (5 bases). This CDR3 contains 15 residues. V was cut by 3 bases and J by 0 bases, with 9 bases left in between. Germline lookup yields CDR1 MGHDK and CDR2 SYGVNS.